A selection of T cell receptor beta chains follows, all from one sample in a study of low-dose radiotherapy and immunotherapy resistance in tumors. One entry per CDR3 protein results from TCRdb running MiXCR on the reads. The repertoire consists of tens of thousands of distinct CDR3 sequences, with about 19% occurring once and the leading ten covering over 4.5%. This specimen consisted of PBMCs, obtained before treatment. These receptors originate from a male donor with prostate cancer. CDR3s include the opening cysteine and the closing phenylalanine or tryptophan. The order of the fields is clone size, J gene, D gene, V gene, CDR3 DNA, CDR3 protein. A D gene is named only where the DNA matches it firmly. Clone size is stated in some rows and not others, as once, few, many or a class when expanded.

>many|TRBJ2-3|TRBD1|TRBV6-2/TRBV6-3
TGTGCCAGCAGACTAGGGACAGGGCGAAACACAGATACGCAGTATTTT
CASRLGTGRNTDTQYF
>.|TRBJ2-7|TRBD1|TRBV6-6
TGTGCCAGCAGTTACCTTGGACAGGGCTACGAGCAGTACTTC
CASSYLGQGYEQYF
>many|TRBJ1-4|.|TRBV11-2
TGTGCCAGCAGCACCCTAAGAGGGAGAACTAATGAAAAACTGTTTTTT
CASSTLRGRTNEKLFF
>.|TRBJ1-4|.|TRBV20-1
TGCAGTGCTAGAGGCTGGGTGAGGGATGAAAAACTGTTTTTT
CSARGWVRDEKLFF
>many|TRBJ2-1|.|TRBV20-1
TGCAGTGCGCCGGACTCGAAATACAATGAGCAGTTCTTC
CSAPDSKYNEQFF
>many|TRBJ1-5|.|TRBV6-2/TRBV6-3
TGTGCCAGCAGCCGCGGAGATCAGCCCCAGCATTTT
CASSRGDQPQHF
>many|TRBJ2-3|TRBD1|TRBV11-2
TGTGCCAGCAGCTTAGATGGGACAGGGCCAGATACGCAGTATTTT
CASSLDGTGPDTQYF
>many|TRBJ2-7|TRBD2|TRBV5-1
TGCGCCAGCAGCCCTATACTAGCGGGAGTTTCCTACGAGCAGTACTTC
CASSPILAGVSYEQYF
>.|TRBJ2-5|TRBD2|TRBV6-2/TRBV6-3
TGTGCCAGCAGTCCCTTAGCGGGAGTCGGTGAGACCCAGTACTTC
CASSPLAGVGETQYF
>.|TRBJ1-1|.|TRBV18
TGTGCCAGCTCACCACCGGGGGGTATTGCGGTGGTGAACACTGAAGCTTTCTTT
CASSPPGGIAVVNTEAFF
>many|TRBJ2-1|.|TRBV12-3/TRBV12-4
TGTGCCAGCAGTTTGGGGGCTGTGAATGAGCAGTTCTTC
CASSLGAVNEQFF
>many|TRBJ2-7|.|TRBV7-6
TGTGCCAGCAGCTTCCACTTCCCGGGAAACATGGGCGAGCAGTACTTC
CASSFHFPGNMGEQYF
>.|TRBJ2-1|.|TRBV4-1
TGCGCCAGCAGCCAAGTGAACCTGGTTACCTACAATGAGCAGTTCTTC
CASSQVNLVTYNEQFF
>many|TRBJ2-1|.|TRBV16
TGTGCCAGCAGCCAATCAGGGGAATCCTACAATGAGCAGTTCTTC
CASSQSGESYNEQFF
>many|TRBJ1-3|.|TRBV30
TGTGCCTGGAGTCCCCTCGGCAACTCTGGAAACACCATATATTTT
CAWSPLGNSGNTIYF
>many|TRBJ1-5|.|TRBV6-2/TRBV6-3
TGTGCCAGCACGGGGCTATCTAGCAATCAGCCCCAGCATTTT
CASTGLSSNQPQHF
>many|TRBJ1-5|.|TRBV6-1
TGTGCCAGCAGTGATCACCCTGGCAATCAGCCCCAGCATTTT
CASSDHPGNQPQHF
>many|TRBJ2-7|TRBD1|TRBV29-1
TGCAGCGTTGATTGGACAGGATCCTACGAGCAGTACTTC
CSVDWTGSYEQYF
>many|TRBJ1-4|.|TRBV12-3/TRBV12-4
TGTGCCAGCAGCCTCTGGGGCAGCGGTGAAAAACTGTTTTTT
CASSLWGSGEKLFF
>many|TRBJ1-1|.|TRBV6-1
TGTGCCAGCAGTGAAGTGTGGGGCAGTTTGGCTTTCTTT
CASSEVWGSLAFF
>many|TRBJ2-2|TRBD1|TRBV5-4
TGTGCCAGCAGCTTTGGACAGGGTCTACTGTTTTTT
CASSFGQGLLFF
>many|TRBJ1-2|.|TRBV27
TGTGCCAGCAGTAACACCGGCAGAGGAGGCTATGGCTACACCTTC
CASSNTGRGGYGYTF
>few|TRBJ2-1|.|TRBV4-2
TGTGCCAGCAGCCAAGGGGGTCCTCGGGGGGAGCAGTTCTTC
CASSQGGPRGEQFF
>.|TRBJ2-7|.|TRBV5-1
TGCGCCAGCAGCTTTGCGACTTTTGCCTACGAGCAGTACTTC
CASSFATFAYEQYF
>.|TRBJ2-6|.|TRBV29-1
TGCAGCGTTGTAGCGGCAACCCCTGGGGCCAACGACCTGACGTTC
CSVVAATPGANDLTF
>many|TRBJ2-1|TRBD1|TRBV6-2/TRBV6-3
TGTGCCAGCAGTAGGCGGACAGGCTACAATGAGCAGTTCTTC
CASSRRTGYNEQFF
>.|TRBJ1-2|TRBD1|TRBV28
TGTGCCAGCAGTATACAGGGGCGGTATGGCTACACCTTC
CASSIQGRYGYTF
>many|TRBJ2-3|TRBD1|TRBV5-4
TGTGCCAGCAGATTACCGGGACAGGGGACCACAGATACGCAGTATTTT
CASRLPGQGTTDTQYF
>many|TRBJ1-2|.|TRBV19
TGTGCCAGTAGCATGCGGGCAGGGAATGGCTACACCTTC
CASSMRAGNGYTF
>.|TRBJ2-3|TRBD1|TRBV13
TGTGCCAGCAGCATCAACAGGGGGGATACGCAGTATTTT
CASSINRGDTQYF
>few|TRBJ1-3|.|TRBV4-3
TGCGCCAGCAGCCAAGGGGCGGGACAAGGAAACACCATATATTTT
CASSQGAGQGNTIYF
>many|TRBJ2-5|TRBD2|TRBV4-2
TGTGCCAGCAGCCCGACTAGCGGTCAGTACCAAGAGACCCAGTACTTC
CASSPTSGQYQETQYF
>.|TRBJ1-1|.|TRBV30
TGTGCCTGGAGTCACCGATCTGGGGGTGACACTGAAGCTTTCTTT
CAWSHRSGGDTEAFF
>.|TRBJ2-7|TRBD1|TRBV6-4
TGTGCCATCAGTGGGATTGATGGACAGGCCTACGAGCAGTACTTC
CAISGIDGQAYEQYF
>.|TRBJ2-1|TRBD2|TRBV5-1
TGCGCCAGCAGCTTGAGCGGCGGGAGGGCCTTTGTCTTC
CASSLSGGRAFVF
>many|TRBJ2-7|TRBD1|TRBV20-1
TGCAGTGCTAGTAGTGGACAGGGTCCCACCACTTGGTACGAGCAGTACTTC
CSASSGQGPTTWYEQYF
>many|TRBJ1-2|.|TRBV28
TGTGCCAGCAGATCAGTTACTGGCTACACCTTC
CASRSVTGYTF
>many|TRBJ2-3|TRBD1|TRBV11-3
TGTGCCAGCAGCCCCCGACAGGGGGCCACAGATACGCAGTATTTT
CASSPRQGATDTQYF
>.|TRBJ2-7|.|TRBV7-2
TGTGCCAGCAGCTTAGAGAGGGGACTGGGCTACGAGCAGTACTTC
CASSLERGLGYEQYF
>few|TRBJ1-4|.|TRBV19
TGTGCCAGTAGCACGACAGATTATAATGAAAAACTGTTTTTT
CASSTTDYNEKLFF
>many|TRBJ2-7|.|TRBV5-1
TGCGCCAGCAGCTTGAAGGCCACCACGGGCGAGCAGTACTTC
CASSLKATTGEQYF
>.|TRBJ1-5|.|TRBV7-2
TGTGCCAGCAGCCCCCGACCGAGCAATCAGCCCCAGCATTTT
CASSPRPSNQPQHF